This T cell receptor gamma chain was identified in a study of Vδ1+ human thymocytes. Study-level results: Highly polyclonal TRG and TRD repertoires with Gaussian CDR3 length distributions appeared in thymus. Bulk repertoire data may be misinterpreted because of unexpected Vdelta2 sequences. Thymic delta-chain repertoires held approximately 20% Vdelta2 sequences and few Vdelta3, despite high sort purity.

Germline assignment: CDR1 EGSNGY and CDR2 YDSYNSKV. The CDR3 runs to 12 residues. Unmatched junction bases numbered 3, after V lost 0 bases and J lost 7 bases. The template was reverse-transcribed extracted RNA. Pooled V-gene forward primers with one constant-region reverse primer generated the CDR3 amplicons by multiplex PCR. TCRdb re-called the multiplex PCR reads with CATT. The sample lists approximately 20,000 gamma-chain clones, approximately 13% occurring once. By proportion, this clone is medium-sized. Its antigen is not known. Other DNA sequences in this sample translate to the same CDR3. The sequencing input was Vdelta1+ gamma-delta thymocytes from the thymus. The subset denotes: FACS-sorted CD3+ TCRalphabeta- TCRVdelta1+ TCRVdelta2- thymocytes. The chain recombines TRGV2 with TRGJ1 or TRGJ2. This TCR derives from a child in the first two years of life who had congenital heart surgery. CDR3 protein: CATWDGHYKKLF. The CDR3 DNA follows: TGTGCCACCTGGGACGGGCACTATAAGAAACTCTTT.